The 9 T cell receptor beta chains in this list originate from one sample, sequenced in a study of blood T cell repertoires in COVID-19. Clones were read by immunoSEQ multiplex PCR, and TCRdb kept only the in-frame ones, dropping some. The sample has 140,000 to 150,000 clones, roughly four fifths seen once. Sequenced material: PBMCs or T cells enriched from blood (not recorded which). These receptors were taken from a woman in her fifties or sixties with acute COVID-19.

The chain recombines TRBV4-3 with TRBJ2-4; D may be TRBD2 (5 bases). V lost 0 bases to trimming and J lost 3 bases, with 12 bases between them. Per germline, CDR1 LGHNA and CDR2 YSLEER. The CDR3 is 16 residues long. The CDR3 reads CASSQDPGRDKNIQYF. Here the CDR3 DNA reads TGCGCCAGCAGCCAAGATCCGGGGAGAGACAAAAACATTCAGTACTTC.

The chain has TRBV2 and TRBJ2-2; 12 nucleotides match TRBD2. Trimming took 5 bases from V and 5 from J; bases not matched to a gene: 3. The CDR3 spans 15 residues. The germline V gene encodes CDR1 SNHLY and CDR2 FYNNEI. CDR3 amino acids: CASSRTSGITGELFF. The DNA of the CDR3 is TGTGCCAGCAGTCGGACTAGCGGGATAACCGGGGAGCTGTTTTTT.

The chain joins TRBV2 to TRBJ1-2; 7 nucleotides line up with TRBD1. This CDR3 comprises 14 residues. Germline V lookup: CDR1 SNHLY, CDR2 FYNNEI. Unmatched junction bases numbered 6, after V lost 4 bases and J lost 4 bases. CDR3 region: CASSVQGVRYGYTF. CDR3 coding DNA: TGTGCCAGCAGTGTGCAGGGGGTCCGCTATGGCTACACCTTC.

The gene calls are TRBV2 and TRBJ2-3, with TRBD2 as a possible D gene (5 bases). V lost 6 bases to trimming and J lost 6 bases, with 10 bases between them. The CDR3 length is 12 residues. Per germline, CDR1 SNHLY and CDR2 FYNNEI. CDR3 nucleotides: TGTGCCAGCAGGGTCGGGGAGGATACGCAGTATTTT. Translating it yields CASRVGEDTQYF.

The chain combines TRBV7-9 with TRBJ2-6; TRBD2 is a possible D gene (6 bases). CDR1 is SEHNR and CDR2 is FQNEAQ in the germline V gene (reference sequence). CDR3 length: 15 residues. Trimming took 5 bases from V and 4 from J, leaving 12 bases between them. Written as DNA, the CDR3 is TGTGCCAGCAGCGCTCCTAGCGCCGGGGCCAACGTCCTGACTTTC. Encoded protein: CASSAPSAGANVLTF.

This clone was detected a few times. The V and J genes are TRBV5-1 and TRBJ2-2; 9 nucleotides agree with TRBD1. Trimming at V came to 1 base and at J to 6 bases, leaving 1 base not matched to a gene. The germline gives CDR1 SGHRS, CDR2 YFSETQ. This CDR3 is built from 14 residues. CDR3 loop: CASSLTGGPGELFF. For the CDR3, the DNA is TGCGCCAGCAGCTTGACAGGGGGCCCCGGGGAGCTGTTTTTT.

The V gene is TRBV6-5, the J gene TRBJ2-7, with 10 bases matching TRBD2. After removal of 5 bases from V and 4 bases from J, the junction contained 8 bases not matched to a gene. The length of the CDR3 is 15 residues. The germline gives CDR1 MNHEY, CDR2 SVGAGI. CDR3 DNA sequence: TGTGCCAGCAGTCCGGCAGCGGGAGGGCCGTACGAGCAGTACTTC. It encodes CASSPAAGGPYEQYF.

The CDR3 DNA is TGTGCCAGCAGTTACTCTGGGACAGCCGAGTCGCAGTACTTC. Protein product: CASSYSGTAESQYF. This chain uses TRBV6-2 or TRBV6-3 with TRBJ2-7; TRBD1 aligns across 7 bases. V dropped 0 bases and J dropped 9; count of bases not matched to a gene: 8. This CDR3 is built from 14 residues. Per germline, CDR1 MNHEY and CDR2 SVGEGT.

This clone has more than one count but fewer than ten. This chain links TRBV9 with TRBJ1-1; D uncertain. V was cut by 0 bases and J by 5 bases, with 11 bases left in between. Germline loops: CDR1 SGDLS, CDR2 YYNGEE. CDR3 length: 14 amino acids. Written as DNA, the CDR3 is TGTGCCAGCAGCGTAGATGGCCGGCGGACTGAAGCTTTCTTT. It translates to CASSVDGRRTEAFF.